The rows below give T cell receptor beta chains drawn from one sample of a study of CD8+ T cells in alopecia areata. The data were produced by immunoSEQ multiplex PCR, yet TCRdb's version contains in-frame clones alone and is incomplete. The table has roughly 70,000 clones, approximately 30% seen once. Sequenced here: CD8+ T cells sorted from blood, sampled at week 4, from a patient treated with tofacitinib. The receptors stem from a human donor with alopecia areata. The CDR3 runs from the conserved cysteine through the conserved F or W. The order of the fields is V gene, J gene, D gene, clone size, CDR3 DNA, CDR3 protein. A D gene is named only where the DNA matches it firmly. Rows give clone size only sometimes, using once, few, many, or a class for an expanded clone.

TRBV27	TRBJ2-5	TRBD1	few	TGTGCCAGCAGGTCAGGGGGGACAGGGGAAGAGACCCAGTACTTC	CASRSGGTGEETQYF
TRBV15	TRBJ2-7	TRBD2	.	TGTGCCACCAGCAGAGGACTAGCGGGGTACGACGAGCAGTACTTC	CATSRGLAGYDEQYF
TRBV30	TRBJ1-2	TRBD1	few	TGTGCCTGGAGTGGACAGGGGGCTGATGGCTACACCTTC	CAWSGQGADGYTF
TRBV7-9	TRBJ2-5	TRBD1	many	TGTGCCAGCAGCCAAGGGGACAGTGAAGAGACCCAGTACTTC	CASSQGDSEETQYF
TRBV11-2	TRBJ2-1	.	.	TGTGCCAGCAGATACGACAGTAGCTCCTACAATGAGCAGTTCTTC	CASRYDSSSYNEQFF
TRBV7-9	TRBJ1-1	TRBD1	.	TGTGCCAGCAGCTCCACGACAGGGGAGAGCACTGAAGCTTTCTTT	CASSSTTGESTEAFF
TRBV5-4	TRBJ2-3	.	.	TGTGCCAGCAGCTTCGAGGATACGCAGTATTTT	CASSFEDTQYF
TRBV7-9	TRBJ1-1	.	few	TGTGCCAGCAGCGCCCTAGGGGCTGGGGTCACTGAAGCTTTCTTT	CASSALGAGVTEAFF
TRBV5-1	TRBJ2-3	TRBD2	.	TGCGCCAGCAGCCACCCCACTAGCGGGAGCTTGCCAGATACGCAGTATTTT	CASSHPTSGSLPDTQYF
TRBV25-1	TRBJ2-1	.	.	TGTGCCAGCAGTATAGGGAATGAGCAGTTCTTC	CASSIGNEQFF
TRBV27	TRBJ2-7	.	.	TGTGCCAGCAGTTTACGGTGGGGGTACGAGCAGTACTTC	CASSLRWGYEQYF
TRBV6-4	TRBJ2-1	TRBD2	medium-sized	TGTGCCAGCAGTAGTAGCGGGAGCTCCTACAATGAGCAGTTCTTC	CASSSSGSSYNEQFF
TRBV7-6	TRBJ2-2	TRBD2	.	TGTGCCAGCAGCCCGGAGCGGGAGTACACCGGGGAGCTGTTTTTT	CASSPEREYTGELFF
TRBV29-1	TRBJ2-2	.	few	TGCAGCGTTGCGGGCCAGGGGGGCACCGGGGAGCTGTTTTTT	CSVAGQGGTGELFF
TRBV10-3	TRBJ2-2	.	few	TGTGCCTTGCGAGACTTGAACACCGGGGAGCTGTTTTTT	CALRDLNTGELFF
TRBV7-9	TRBJ2-3	.	.	TGTGCCAGCAGCCAAGCCCCGCGAGGCACAGATACGCAGTATTTT	CASSQAPRGTDTQYF
TRBV29-1	TRBJ2-7	.	few	TGCAGCGTTCGGGTGGGAGCGTCATACGAGCAGTACTTC	CSVRVGASYEQYF
TRBV7-2	TRBJ2-1	.	.	TGTGCCAGCAGCCCTGGTCTGTATGAGCAGTTCTTC	CASSPGLYEQFF
TRBV29-1	TRBJ2-2	TRBD2	.	TGCAGCGTTGAAGGGACTAGCTCCGGGGAGCTGTTTTTT	CSVEGTSSGELFF
TRBV5-6	TRBJ2-1	.	few	TGTGCCAGCAGGTTCGGCGGGGGCATCACCACCTCCTACAATGAGCAGTTCTTC	CASRFGGGITTSYNEQFF
TRBV2	TRBJ1-5	.	few	TGTGCCAGCAGTGAATTCGGCAATAGCAATCAGCCCCAGCATTTT	CASSEFGNSNQPQHF
TRBV13	TRBJ2-5	.	.	TGTGCCAGCAGCTTAGGAGGGATGGGCCCCGAAGAGACCCAGTACTTC	CASSLGGMGPEETQYF